The rows below give T cell receptor beta chains drawn from one sample of a study of blood T cell repertoires in COVID-19. Produced via immunoSEQ multiplex PCR; TCRdb's table is partial and in-frame only. Among about 83,000 clones listed, 85% to 90% were seen once. The sequenced material came from peripheral blood. The origin of the receptors is an elderly woman in a cohort sampled during active or convalescent COVID-19. CDR3s include the opening cysteine and the closing phenylalanine or tryptophan. Each record gives: CDR3 protein, CDR3 DNA, D gene, CDR3 length, clone size, V gene, J gene. The D gene is left open where the match is weak. Clone sizes are given selectively: once, few, many, or a class where the clone is expanded.

CDR3: CASSRLRSGDQYF
DNA: TGTGCCAGCAGCCGTCTAAGATCGGGTGACCAGTACTTC
D: NA
length: 13
size: NA
V: TRBV7-3
J: TRBJ2-5

CDR3: CASSLATSGGKQFF
DNA: TGTGCCAGCAGCTTAGCGACTAGCGGGGGGAAGCAGTTCTTC
D: TRBD2
length: 14
size: NA
V: TRBV7-2
J: TRBJ2-1

CDR3: CASSPTPGAYEQYF
DNA: TGTGCCAGCAGCCCTACCCCCGGTGCCTACGAGCAGTACTTC
D: NA
length: 14
size: NA
V: TRBV7-2
J: TRBJ2-7

CDR3: CASRASGSSYEQYF
DNA: TGTGCCAGCAGGGCTAGCGGGAGCTCCTACGAGCAGTACTTC
D: TRBD2
length: 14
size: NA
V: TRBV3-1/TRBV3-2
J: TRBJ2-7

CDR3: CASSDKLDRGRGYTF
DNA: TGTGCCAGCAGTGATAAACTGGACAGGGGACGGGGCTACACCTTC
D: TRBD1
length: 15
size: NA
V: TRBV28
J: TRBJ1-2

CDR3: CATSEKGLGLTDTQYF
DNA: TGTGCCACCAGTGAAAAGGGACTAGGGTTAACAGATACGCAGTATTTT
D: TRBD2
length: 16
size: NA
V: TRBV24-1
J: TRBJ2-3

CDR3: CAWTTRRLAGGPAHEQYF
DNA: TGTGCCTGGACCACCCGAAGACTAGCGGGAGGGCCGGCCCACGAGCAGTACTTC
D: TRBD2
length: 18
size: NA
V: TRBV30
J: TRBJ2-7

CDR3: CASSDVALSGANVLTF
DNA: TGTGCCAGCAGTGATGTGGCACTATCTGGGGCCAACGTCCTGACTTTC
D: NA
length: 16
size: once
V: TRBV2
J: TRBJ2-6

CDR3: CASSQAPGQGNTEAFF
DNA: TGTGCCAGCAGCCAAGCCCCGGGACAGGGGAACACTGAAGCTTTCTTT
D: TRBD1
length: 16
size: few
V: TRBV4-2
J: TRBJ1-1

CDR3: CAARGQNSNQPQHF
DNA: TGTGCCGCCAGGGGACAGAATAGCAATCAGCCCCAGCATTTT
D: TRBD1
length: 14
size: NA
V: TRBV10-3
J: TRBJ1-5

CDR3: CASSSTASGRETQYF
DNA: TGCGCCAGCAGCTCGACAGCTAGCGGGAGAGAGACCCAGTACTTC
D: TRBD2
length: 15
size: NA
V: TRBV5-1
J: TRBJ2-5

CDR3: CASSLGASGHNEQFF
DNA: TGCGCCAGCAGCTTGGGGGCTAGCGGGCACAATGAGCAGTTCTTC
D: TRBD2
length: 15
size: NA
V: TRBV5-1
J: TRBJ2-1

CDR3: CASSWGGFRSGNTIYF
DNA: TGCGCCAGCAGCTGGGGGGGGTTTCGGTCTGGAAACACCATATATTTT
D: NA
length: 16
size: NA
V: TRBV5-1
J: TRBJ1-3

CDR3: CASSLSRGTDAGKLFF
DNA: TGTGCCAGCAGCTTAAGCCGCGGGACGGACGCGGGGAAACTGTTTTTT
D: NA
length: 16
size: NA
V: TRBV7-9
J: TRBJ1-4

CDR3: CASSLLTLGYEQYF
DNA: TGTGCCAGCAGTTTATTAACTCTTGGCTACGAGCAGTACTTC
D: NA
length: 14
size: NA
V: TRBV28
J: TRBJ2-7

CDR3: CASGLGLAGGPVEQFF
DNA: TGTGCTAGTGGTTTGGGACTAGCGGGAGGGCCAGTTGAGCAGTTCTTC
D: TRBD2
length: 16
size: NA
V: TRBV12-5
J: TRBJ2-1

CDR3: CASRPGQNYGYTF
DNA: TGTGCCAGCAGGCCGGGACAGAACTATGGCTACACCTTC
D: TRBD1
length: 13
size: NA
V: TRBV6-5
J: TRBJ1-2

CDR3: CASSMRLSKNIQYF
DNA: TGTGCCAGCAGCATGAGGTTGTCCAAAAACATTCAGTACTTC
D: NA
length: 14
size: NA
V: TRBV7-2
J: TRBJ2-4

CDR3: CASRRQGSNEKLFF
DNA: TGTGCCAGCAGGAGACAGGGTTCTAATGAAAAACTGTTTTTT
D: TRBD1
length: 14
size: NA
V: TRBV28
J: TRBJ1-4

CDR3: CASSSPGLAGVETQYF
DNA: TGCGCCAGCAGCTCGCCCGGACTAGCGGGAGTGGAGACCCAGTACTTC
D: TRBD2
length: 16
size: NA
V: TRBV5-1
J: TRBJ2-5

CDR3: CAISEGQGVSNSPLHF
DNA: TGTGCCATCAGTGAGGGACAGGGGGTGTCTAATTCACCCCTCCACTTT
D: TRBD1
length: 16
size: once
V: TRBV10-3
J: TRBJ1-6

CDR3: CASSLGAGPYNEQFF
DNA: TGTGCCAGCAGCTTAGGAGCGGGCCCTTACAATGAGCAGTTCTTC
D: NA
length: 15
size: once
V: TRBV11-3
J: TRBJ2-1

CDR3: CASSPGTGRAPQHF
DNA: TGTGCCAGCAGTCCAGGGACAGGGCGGGCGCCCCAGCATTTT
D: TRBD1
length: 14
size: NA
V: TRBV27
J: TRBJ1-5

CDR3: CASTNWDRSNTEAFF
DNA: TGTGCCAGCACCAACTGGGACAGATCGAACACTGAAGCTTTCTTT
D: TRBD1
length: 15
size: NA
V: TRBV5-4
J: TRBJ1-1

CDR3: CATLAGSFTGELFF
DNA: TGTGCCACCTTAGCGGGGAGTTTCACCGGGGAGCTGTTTTTT
D: TRBD2
length: 14
size: NA
V: TRBV28
J: TRBJ2-2

CDR3: CASSSMGTSVTDTQYF
DNA: TGTGCCAGCAGTTCAATGGGGACTAGCGTGACAGATACGCAGTATTTT
D: TRBD2
length: 16
size: NA
V: TRBV27
J: TRBJ2-3

CDR3: CASTAALNEKLFF
DNA: TGCGCCAGCACCGCGGCTCTTAATGAAAAACTGTTTTTT
D: NA
length: 13
size: NA
V: TRBV10-2
J: TRBJ1-4

CDR3: CASSPLSLAGYNEQFF
DNA: TGTGCCAGCAGCCCCCTCTCTCTAGCGGGGTACAATGAGCAGTTCTTC
D: TRBD2
length: 16
size: NA
V: TRBV7-2
J: TRBJ2-1

CDR3: CASIKTGNGNTEAFF
DNA: TGTGCCAGCATCAAAACAGGGAACGGGAACACTGAAGCTTTCTTT
D: NA
length: 15
size: NA
V: TRBV2
J: TRBJ1-1

CDR3: CASSNREVTEAFF
DNA: TGTGCCAGTAGTAACAGGGAAGTCACTGAAGCTTTCTTT
D: NA
length: 13
size: NA
V: TRBV19
J: TRBJ1-1

CDR3: CAVQGSSQPQHF
DNA: TGTGCCGTACAGGGTAGCTCTCAGCCCCAGCATTTT
D: NA
length: 12
size: once
V: TRBV10-3
J: TRBJ1-5

CDR3: CASSLSRGLSGNTIYF
DNA: TGTGCCAGCAGTTTATCCCGGGGGTTGTCTGGAAACACCATATATTTT
D: NA
length: 16
size: NA
V: TRBV27
J: TRBJ1-3